This T cell receptor (beta chain) emerged from a study of OX40 agonist ivuxolimab in advanced cancers. The wider study: Ivuxolimab, which is an agonistic anti-OX40 (CD134) antibody, was administered to the patients.

The assay was immunoSEQ multiplex PCR, and TCRdb's table has in-frame clones only and misses some. Here the sample spans 50,000 to 65,000 clones, over 80% being singletons. V gave up 1 base and J gave up 8 bases; unmatched junction bases: 10. The CDR3 contains 16 residues. From germline, CDR1 is SGHTA and CDR2 FQGNSA. This chain uses TRBV7-2 with TRBJ1-2; 10 bases align to TRBD1. The clonotype comes from an adult with an advanced solid tumor such as melanoma, head and neck, liver or kidney cancer. The starting material was CD4+ or CD8+ T cells sorted from blood, obtained in a trial of the OX40 agonist ivuxolimab. This chain's CDR3 is CASSLVSQGTGVGYTF. CDR3 nucleotide sequence: TGTGCCAGCAGCTTAGTTTCTCAGGGGACAGGGGTCGGCTACACCTTC.